The rows below give T cell receptor beta chains drawn from one sample of a study of blood T cell repertoires in COVID-19. Method: immunoSEQ multiplex PCR; TCRdb's copy keeps in-frame clones and lacks some. The sample contains 250,000 to 300,000 clones, approximately 82% of which appear only once. The source material was peripheral blood. These receptors were taken from a man in his sixties who had recovered from COVID-19. Each CDR3 is given with its conserved first and last residue. D genes are given only for firm matches. Part of the rows lack a size; the others show once, few, many or a class for expanded clones.

D gene: TRBD1
clone size: -
J gene: TRBJ1-2
V gene: TRBV19
CDR3 protein: CASSIGKRTGANYGYTF
CDR3 DNA: TGTGCCAGTAGTATAGGAAAAAGGACAGGAGCTAACTATGGCTACACCTTC

D gene: -
clone size: -
J gene: TRBJ2-1
V gene: TRBV15
CDR3 protein: CATSRTTVGEQFF
CDR3 DNA: TGTGCCACCAGCCGTACTACGGTCGGTGAGCAGTTCTTC

D gene: TRBD2
clone size: -
J gene: TRBJ2-5
V gene: TRBV3-1/TRBV3-2
CDR3 protein: CASSQKSSAGRETQYF
CDR3 DNA: TGTGCCAGCAGCCAAAAGTCTTCAGCGGGGAGAGAGACCCAGTACTTC

D gene: TRBD2
clone size: -
J gene: TRBJ2-1
V gene: TRBV7-8
CDR3 protein: CASSPPRTSGSGNEQFF
CDR3 DNA: TGTGCCAGCAGCCCCCCCCGGACTAGCGGGAGCGGCAATGAGCAGTTCTTC

D gene: TRBD1
clone size: few
J gene: TRBJ2-7
V gene: TRBV5-1
CDR3 protein: CASSWTGQGASEQYF
CDR3 DNA: TGCGCCAGCAGCTGGACGGGACAGGGGGCGAGTGAGCAGTACTTC

D gene: TRBD2
clone size: -
J gene: TRBJ2-1
V gene: TRBV2
CDR3 protein: CASSVLAGGPTNEQFF
CDR3 DNA: TGTGCCAGCAGTGTTCTAGCGGGAGGGCCTACGAATGAGCAGTTCTTC

D gene: TRBD2
clone size: -
J gene: TRBJ2-7
V gene: TRBV15
CDR3 protein: CATSIISGGAYEQYF
CDR3 DNA: TGTGCCACCAGCATAATAAGCGGGGGGGCCTACGAGCAGTACTTC

D gene: TRBD1
clone size: -
J gene: TRBJ1-1
V gene: TRBV14
CDR3 protein: CASSRLTGGTEAFF
CDR3 DNA: TGTGCCAGCAGCCGTCTGACAGGGGGCACTGAAGCTTTCTTT

D gene: TRBD2
clone size: -
J gene: TRBJ2-5
V gene: TRBV11-2
CDR3 protein: CASRRRAGDQETQYF
CDR3 DNA: TGTGCCAGCAGGCGAAGGGCGGGGGACCAAGAGACCCAGTACTTC

D gene: -
clone size: -
J gene: TRBJ2-7
V gene: TRBV6-5
CDR3 protein: CASSLGQHFTEQYF
CDR3 DNA: TGTGCCAGCAGCCTCGGACAGCACTTCACCGAGCAGTACTTC

D gene: -
clone size: -
J gene: TRBJ1-6
V gene: TRBV6-1
CDR3 protein: CASSDRATYNSPLHF
CDR3 DNA: TGTGCCAGCAGTGACAGGGCAACCTATAATTCACCCCTCCACTTT

D gene: TRBD2
clone size: -
J gene: TRBJ2-7
V gene: TRBV27
CDR3 protein: CASSFAGLAPYEQYF
CDR3 DNA: TGTGCCAGCAGTTTCGCCGGACTAGCGCCCTACGAGCAGTACTTC

D gene: -
clone size: -
J gene: TRBJ2-1
V gene: TRBV29-1
CDR3 protein: CSVDGGLHRNEQFF
CDR3 DNA: TGCAGCGTTGATGGGGGCCTCCATAGGAATGAGCAGTTCTTC

D gene: -
clone size: -
J gene: TRBJ2-6
V gene: TRBV7-2
CDR3 protein: CASSLALLNVLTF
CDR3 DNA: TGTGCCAGCAGCTTAGCCCTTTTGAACGTCCTGACTTTC

D gene: TRBD1
clone size: -
J gene: TRBJ2-7
V gene: TRBV15
CDR3 protein: CATSSRGTPRWEQYF
CDR3 DNA: TGTGCCACCAGCTCCAGGGGGACCCCCCGTTGGGAGCAGTACTTC

D gene: -
clone size: -
J gene: TRBJ1-2
V gene: TRBV7-9
CDR3 protein: CASSLAGSGKGYGYTF
CDR3 DNA: TGTGCCAGCAGCTTAGCAGGTTCAGGGAAAGGGTATGGCTACACCTTC

D gene: -
clone size: -
J gene: TRBJ1-1
V gene: TRBV7-9
CDR3 protein: CASSHSNTEAFF
CDR3 DNA: TGTGCCAGCAGCCATTCGAACACTGAAGCTTTCTTT

D gene: TRBD2
clone size: -
J gene: TRBJ2-3
V gene: TRBV5-4
CDR3 protein: CASSLGLAGGSGGTDTQYF
CDR3 DNA: TGTGCCAGCAGCTTGGGACTAGCGGGAGGATCAGGGGGCACAGATACGCAGTATTTT

D gene: TRBD1
clone size: -
J gene: TRBJ2-5
V gene: TRBV5-1
CDR3 protein: CASTLTGQETQYF
CDR3 DNA: TGCGCCAGCACCCTGACAGGGCAAGAGACCCAGTACTTC

D gene: -
clone size: few
J gene: TRBJ2-7
V gene: TRBV7-2
CDR3 protein: CASSPQGGIPYEQYF
CDR3 DNA: TGTGCCAGCAGTCCTCAGGGGGGAATTCCCTACGAGCAGTACTTC

D gene: TRBD2
clone size: -
J gene: TRBJ2-1
V gene: TRBV6-5
CDR3 protein: CASSSRGDNEQFF
CDR3 DNA: TGTGCCAGCAGTTCGCGGGGGGACAATGAGCAGTTCTTC

D gene: TRBD1
clone size: -
J gene: TRBJ1-5
V gene: TRBV19
CDR3 protein: CASLPRTGSNQPQHF
CDR3 DNA: TGTGCCAGTCTCCCCCGGACAGGGAGCAATCAGCCCCAGCATTTT

D gene: TRBD1
clone size: -
J gene: TRBJ2-2
V gene: TRBV5-1
CDR3 protein: CASSSRTGNTGELFF
CDR3 DNA: TGCGCCAGCAGCTCCAGGACAGGGAACACCGGGGAGCTGTTTTTT

D gene: TRBD1
clone size: -
J gene: TRBJ1-1
V gene: TRBV7-9
CDR3 protein: CASSRGAGGTEAFF
CDR3 DNA: TGTGCCAGCAGCCGGGGAGCAGGGGGAACTGAAGCTTTCTTT

D gene: TRBD2
clone size: -
J gene: TRBJ2-3
V gene: TRBV29-1
CDR3 protein: CSVEKASGDGDTQYF
CDR3 DNA: TGCAGCGTTGAAAAGGCTAGCGGGGACGGGGATACGCAGTATTTT

D gene: -
clone size: -
J gene: TRBJ1-5
V gene: TRBV6-6
CDR3 protein: CASTLTPGNQPQHF
CDR3 DNA: TGTGCCAGCACGCTGACTCCGGGCAATCAGCCCCAGCATTTT

D gene: -
clone size: -
J gene: TRBJ2-1
V gene: TRBV28
CDR3 protein: CASSLNRVIDEQFF
CDR3 DNA: TGTGCCAGCAGTTTAAACAGGGTGATCGATGAGCAGTTCTTC

D gene: TRBD2
clone size: -
J gene: TRBJ2-3
V gene: TRBV11-3
CDR3 protein: CASSLGGTSGADTQYF
CDR3 DNA: TGTGCCAGCAGCTTAGGGGGGACTAGCGGAGCAGATACGCAGTATTTT

D gene: -
clone size: -
J gene: TRBJ2-5
V gene: TRBV25-1
CDR3 protein: CASSEWGRGETQYF
CDR3 DNA: TGTGCCAGCAGTGAATGGGGCAGGGGAGAGACCCAGTACTTC

D gene: -
clone size: -
J gene: TRBJ1-5
V gene: TRBV3-1/TRBV3-2
CDR3 protein: CASSQGHSGQPQHF
CDR3 DNA: TGTGCCAGCAGCCAAGGACACTCCGGTCAGCCCCAGCATTTT

D gene: -
clone size: few
J gene: TRBJ1-4
V gene: TRBV19
CDR3 protein: CASSPGATNEKLFF
CDR3 DNA: TGTGCCAGTAGCCCAGGCGCAACTAATGAAAAACTGTTTTTT

D gene: TRBD1
clone size: -
J gene: TRBJ1-5
V gene: TRBV19
CDR3 protein: CASRPGTGAFSNQPQHF
CDR3 DNA: TGTGCCAGTAGGCCCGGGACAGGTGCCTTTAGCAATCAGCCCCAGCATTTT

D gene: -
clone size: -
J gene: TRBJ2-1
V gene: TRBV7-9
CDR3 protein: CASSHGSVGSYNEQFF
CDR3 DNA: TGTGCCAGCAGCCATGGTAGCGTGGGCTCCTACAATGAGCAGTTCTTC

D gene: TRBD2
clone size: -
J gene: TRBJ2-1
V gene: TRBV7-2
CDR3 protein: CASSLGRGGYNEQFF
CDR3 DNA: TGTGCCAGCAGCCTCGGGCGGGGGGGCTACAATGAGCAGTTCTTC

D gene: -
clone size: -
J gene: TRBJ2-3
V gene: TRBV4-1
CDR3 protein: CASSQGQLANPGGDTQYF
CDR3 DNA: TGCGCCAGCAGCCAAGGCCAGCTAGCGAACCCAGGGGGAGATACGCAGTATTTT

D gene: -
clone size: -
J gene: TRBJ1-2
V gene: TRBV19
CDR3 protein: CASKAEVTTGGYTF
CDR3 DNA: TGTGCCAGTAAGGCGGAGGTCACAACCGGTGGCTACACCTTC

D gene: TRBD2
clone size: -
J gene: TRBJ2-5
V gene: TRBV10-3
CDR3 protein: CASAPGTSIETQYF
CDR3 DNA: TGTGCCAGCGCGCCCGGGACTAGTATTGAGACCCAGTACTTC

D gene: -
clone size: few
J gene: TRBJ1-4
V gene: TRBV11-2
CDR3 protein: CASSFGRSNEKLFF
CDR3 DNA: TGTGCCAGCAGCTTTGGGCGTTCTAATGAAAAACTGTTTTTT

D gene: TRBD1
clone size: -
J gene: TRBJ2-3
V gene: TRBV24-1
CDR3 protein: CATSDRTGPSTDTQYF
CDR3 DNA: TGTGCCACCAGTGATCGGACAGGGCCTAGCACAGATACGCAGTATTTT

D gene: TRBD2
clone size: once
J gene: TRBJ2-3
V gene: TRBV3-1/TRBV3-2
CDR3 protein: CASSQQRLARTDTQYF
CDR3 DNA: TGTGCCAGCAGCCAACAAAGACTAGCGAGGACAGATACGCAGTATTTT

D gene: -
clone size: -
J gene: TRBJ2-5
V gene: TRBV20-1
CDR3 protein: CSASPVGETQYF
CDR3 DNA: TGCAGTGCTAGTCCGGTCGGGGAGACCCAGTACTTC

D gene: -
clone size: -
J gene: TRBJ1-1
V gene: TRBV28
CDR3 protein: CASSFQEDTEAFF
CDR3 DNA: TGTGCCAGCAGTTTTCAGGAAGACACTGAAGCTTTCTTT

D gene: TRBD1
clone size: -
J gene: TRBJ1-6
V gene: TRBV27
CDR3 protein: CASSLRQGLGYDSPLHF
CDR3 DNA: TGTGCCAGCAGTTTAAGACAGGGGCTTGGGTATGATTCACCCCTCCACTTT

D gene: -
clone size: -
J gene: TRBJ2-5
V gene: TRBV5-6
CDR3 protein: CASSAGLPQETQYF
CDR3 DNA: TGTGCCAGCAGCGCCGGGTTACCCCAAGAGACCCAGTACTTC

D gene: TRBD1
clone size: -
J gene: TRBJ1-1
V gene: TRBV10-3
CDR3 protein: CAISELGTVNTEAFF
CDR3 DNA: TGTGCCATCAGTGAGTTAGGGACAGTGAACACTGAAGCTTTCTTT

D gene: TRBD1
clone size: -
J gene: TRBJ1-6
V gene: TRBV6-2/TRBV6-3
CDR3 protein: CASSRQGTPLHF
CDR3 DNA: TGTGCCAGCAGCCGACAGGGAACACCCCTCCACTTT

D gene: TRBD1
clone size: -
J gene: TRBJ1-5
V gene: TRBV7-2
CDR3 protein: CASSTGGGTGGQPQHF
CDR3 DNA: TGTGCCAGCAGCACCGGAGGTGGGACAGGGGGTCAGCCCCAGCATTTT

D gene: -
clone size: -
J gene: TRBJ2-6
V gene: TRBV19
CDR3 protein: CASSMERAGANVLTF
CDR3 DNA: TGTGCCAGTAGTATGGAGAGGGCTGGGGCCAACGTCCTGACTTTC

D gene: TRBD1
clone size: -
J gene: TRBJ2-7
V gene: TRBV5-4
CDR3 protein: CASTYTGGNEQYF
CDR3 DNA: TGTGCCAGCACCTATACAGGGGGCAACGAGCAGTACTTC

D gene: TRBD1
clone size: -
J gene: TRBJ2-7
V gene: TRBV7-8
CDR3 protein: CASSSHRGAHEQYF
CDR3 DNA: TGTGCCAGCAGCTCCCACAGGGGCGCACACGAGCAGTACTTC

D gene: -
clone size: -
J gene: TRBJ1-2
V gene: TRBV6-5
CDR3 protein: CASRPGFGDYTF
CDR3 DNA: TGTGCCAGCAGACCGGGATTTGGGGACTACACCTTC

D gene: -
clone size: -
J gene: TRBJ1-5
V gene: TRBV20-1
CDR3 protein: CSASKGPGNQPQHF
CDR3 DNA: TGCAGTGCTAGTAAGGGGCCGGGCAATCAGCCCCAGCATTTT

D gene: -
clone size: -
J gene: TRBJ2-7
V gene: TRBV2
CDR3 protein: CASSGTGVSGNEQYF
CDR3 DNA: TGTGCCAGCAGTGGGACGGGAGTCTCGGGAAACGAGCAGTACTTC

D gene: -
clone size: -
J gene: TRBJ2-3
V gene: TRBV11-1
CDR3 protein: CASSLVWGGTDTQYF
CDR3 DNA: TGTGCCAGCAGCTTGGTTTGGGGCGGCACAGATACGCAGTATTTT

D gene: -
clone size: few
J gene: TRBJ1-1
V gene: TRBV10-2
CDR3 protein: CASSESAGSNTEAFF
CDR3 DNA: TGCGCCAGCAGTGAGTCGGCAGGGTCTAACACTGAAGCTTTCTTT

D gene: -
clone size: -
J gene: TRBJ1-5
V gene: TRBV6-5
CDR3 protein: CASRVGWPQHF
CDR3 DNA: TGTGCCAGCAGGGTCGGGTGGCCCCAGCATTTT

D gene: -
clone size: -
J gene: TRBJ2-3
V gene: TRBV7-2
CDR3 protein: CASSLALRLGTDTQYF
CDR3 DNA: TGTGCCAGCAGCTTAGCGCTAAGACTCGGCACAGATACGCAGTATTTT

D gene: -
clone size: -
J gene: TRBJ1-2
V gene: TRBV5-4
CDR3 protein: CATDGGTAYGYTF
CDR3 DNA: TGTGCCACTGACGGAGGGACGGCATATGGCTACACCTTC

D gene: TRBD1
clone size: -
J gene: TRBJ1-5
V gene: TRBV6-1
CDR3 protein: CASSGRTGGNNQPQHF
CDR3 DNA: TGTGCCAGCAGTGGACGGACAGGAGGGAACAATCAGCCCCAGCATTTT

D gene: -
clone size: -
J gene: TRBJ2-3
V gene: TRBV10-1
CDR3 protein: CASNQAGTSTDTQYF
CDR3 DNA: TGCGCCAGCAACCAGGCAGGAACTAGCACAGATACGCAGTATTTT